These T cell receptor beta chains were read from a single sample in a study of shared clonotypes between healthy human individuals. Here immunoSEQ multiplex PCR was the method, and the copy in TCRdb shows in-frame clones only, minus some. Of about 1 million clones in the sample, approximately 68% are singletons; the top ten hold approximately 1.5%. Input material: memory CD4+ T cells sorted from blood. The receptor set was obtained from a man younger than 35 in good health. The CDR3 runs from the conserved cysteine through the conserved F or W. The D gene is left open where the match is weak. Clone size is not always given. Where it is, it says once, few, many or a class for expanded clones.

d_call j_call clone_size v_call cdr3_aa cdr3_nt
. TRBJ1-3 . TRBV10-3 CAISDGQLTSGNTIYF TGTGCCATCAGTGACGGACAGCTAACTTCTGGAAACACCATATATTTT
. TRBJ1-5 . TRBV19 CASSIAGEGQPQHF TGTGCCAGTAGTATAGCAGGGGAAGGACAGCCCCAGCATTTT
. TRBJ1-1 . TRBV5-4 CASSLGRGNTEAFF TGTGCCAGCAGCTTAGGACGGGGGAACACTGAAGCTTTCTTT
. TRBJ1-1 . TRBV12-5 CASGLGLNTEAFF TGTGCTAGTGGTTTGGGCCTGAACACTGAAGCTTTCTTT
. TRBJ2-7 . TRBV10-2 CASSVKYRYEQYF TGCGCCAGCAGTGTTAAGTACCGCTACGAGCAGTACTTC
. TRBJ2-3 . TRBV7-2 CASSLVVDLDTQYF TGTGCCAGCAGCTTAGTTGTAGACTTAGATACGCAGTATTTT
. TRBJ1-1 . TRBV7-2 CASSLGGGGRPNTEAFF TGTGCCAGCAGCTTAGGAGGTGGGGGCAGACCGAACACTGAAGCTTTCTTT
TRBD1 TRBJ1-1 . TRBV7-3 CASSLYPGGMAEAFF TGTGCCAGCAGCTTATATCCAGGGGGGATGGCTGAAGCTTTCTTT
TRBD1 TRBJ1-6 . TRBV27 CASSPGGQGATKNSPLHF TGTGCCAGCAGTCCGGGGGGACAGGGGGCGACCAAAAATTCACCCCTCCACTTT
. TRBJ2-3 few TRBV4-3 CASSQDHRGTQYF TGCGCCAGCAGCCAAGATCACCGGGGAACGCAGTATTTT
. TRBJ1-5 . TRBV19 CATGALSNQPQHF TGTGCCACAGGGGCGCTTAGCAATCAGCCCCAGCATTTT
. TRBJ1-1 . TRBV19 CASRPGLGGNTEAFF TGTGCCAGTAGGCCCGGACTTGGTGGGAACACTGAAGCTTTCTTT
. TRBJ2-2 . TRBV7-2 CASSLAGGLPGPGELFF TGTGCCAGCAGCTTAGCAGGGGGGCTCCCTGGTCCCGGGGAGCTGTTTTTT
TRBD1 TRBJ1-5 . TRBV5-8 CASSLEGTGFQPQHF TGTGCCAGCAGCTTGGAAGGGACAGGGTTTCAGCCCCAGCATTTT
. TRBJ1-1 few TRBV6-5 CASSPPGNTEAFF TGTGCCAGCAGTCCTCCGGGGAACACTGAAGCTTTCTTT
TRBD2 TRBJ2-1 . TRBV18 CASSSERGQQFF TGTGCCAGCTCATCGGAGCGGGGCCAGCAGTTCTTC